This passage covers 8 T cell receptor beta chains from one sample sequenced in a study of chemoradiotherapy in HPV16-positive cancers. The assay was immunoSEQ multiplex PCR, and TCRdb's table has in-frame clones only and misses some. The sample lists some 5,800 clones; 73% were seen once. This material was obtained from a patient who underwent chemoradiotherapy. The receptors originated from a human donor with HPV-associated anogenital cancer.

This clone occurred once. The sample carries other DNA sequences with the same CDR3. DNA of the CDR3: TGTGCCAGCAGTCCATTAAAAGGGAACTCTGGGGCCAACGTCCTGACTTTC. Encoded protein: CASSPLKGNSGANVLTF. The V call is TRBV27, the J call TRBJ2-6; D is unclear. Trimming pared 5 bases from V and 0 bases from J, leaving 14 bases between. Germline CDR1 and CDR2: MNHEY and SMNVEV (reference sequence). This CDR3 is 17 amino acids long.

The chain links TRBV4-3 to TRBJ2-5, with D hard to call. The V gene's germline CDR1 is LGHNA and CDR2 YSLEER. This CDR3 is built from 15 residues. V lost 4 bases and J lost 1, with 13 bases in between. The CDR3 here is CASSRSAASQETQYF. The CDR3 DNA is TGCGCCAGCAGCCGATCGGCGGCTAGCCAAGAGACCCAGTACTTC.

CDR3 DNA: TGTGCCAGCAGCTTAGTTCCACTGGAAATGAACACTGAAGCTTTCTTT. It is translated as CASSLVPLEMNTEAFF. This chain uses TRBV7-2 with TRBJ1-1; D remains unclear. This CDR3 region has 16 residues. Trimming shortened V by 1 base and J by 0 bases, and 12 bases separated the two germline ends. Looked up from germline, CDR1 is SGHTA and CDR2 is FQGNSA.

The V call is TRBV11-2, the J call TRBJ2-1; D is uncertain. CDR3 length: 16 residues. V was shortened by 5 bases and J by 0 bases, with 14 bases between the two germline ends. The germline V gene encodes CDR1 SGHAT and CDR2 FQNNGV. CDR3 region: CASSLDADSSYNEQFF. The CDR3 DNA follows: TGTGCCAGCAGCCTGGACGCTGATAGCTCCTACAATGAGCAGTTCTTC.

The V and J genes are TRBV19 and TRBJ1-4; D is perhaps TRBD1 (6 bases). V was cut by 3 bases and J by 7 bases, with 9 bases left in between. Germline V lookup: CDR1 LNHDA, CDR2 SQIVND (reference sequence). The CDR3 extends over 13 amino acids. The CDR3 sequence is CASSIQGSEKLFF. In DNA, the CDR3 is TGTGCCAGTAGTATCCAGGGGAGTGAAAAACTGTTTTTT.

This clone was detected a few times. The chain is built from TRBV21-1 and TRBJ1-2. TRBV21-1 is an annotated pseudogene. The CDR3 is 16 amino acids. CDR3 sequence reads: CASSKEGTVNLYGYTF. The CDR3 DNA sequence: TGTGCCAGCAGCAAAGAGGGAACAGTTAACTTATATGGCTACACCTTC.

The chain uses TRBV4-1 and TRBJ1-1, with D tentatively TRBD1 (6 bases). Germline loops: CDR1 MGHRA, CDR2 YSYEKL. The CDR3 contains 21 residues. V was pared by 1 base and J by 0 bases, with 27 bases between. CDR3 bases: TGCGCCAGCAGCCAAGTCAGGAAACAGGGCAGGCCTATTTCCATGAACACTGAAGCTTTCTTT. This encodes CASSQVRKQGRPISMNTEAFF.

The chain employs TRBV4-2 and TRBJ2-7; D gene ambiguous. V lost 1 base and J lost 5, with 3 bases in between. Per germline, CDR1 LGHNA and CDR2 YNFKEQ. The CDR3 consists of 11 residues. The CDR3 region has the DNA TGTGCCAGCAGCCAAGGGCACGAGCAGTACTTC. It yields the protein CASSQGHEQYF.